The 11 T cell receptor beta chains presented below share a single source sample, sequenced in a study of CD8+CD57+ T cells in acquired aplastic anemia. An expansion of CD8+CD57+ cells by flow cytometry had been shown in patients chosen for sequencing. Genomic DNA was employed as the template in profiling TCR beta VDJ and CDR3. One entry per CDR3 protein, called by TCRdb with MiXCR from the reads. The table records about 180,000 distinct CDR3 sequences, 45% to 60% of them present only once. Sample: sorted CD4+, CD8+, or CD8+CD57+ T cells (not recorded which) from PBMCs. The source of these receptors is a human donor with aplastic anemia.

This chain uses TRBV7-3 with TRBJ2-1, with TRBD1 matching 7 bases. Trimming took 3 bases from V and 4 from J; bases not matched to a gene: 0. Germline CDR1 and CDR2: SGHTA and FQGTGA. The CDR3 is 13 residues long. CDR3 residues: CASSLTGYNEQFF. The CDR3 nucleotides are TGTGCCAGCAGCTTGACAGGGTACAATGAGCAGTTCTTC.

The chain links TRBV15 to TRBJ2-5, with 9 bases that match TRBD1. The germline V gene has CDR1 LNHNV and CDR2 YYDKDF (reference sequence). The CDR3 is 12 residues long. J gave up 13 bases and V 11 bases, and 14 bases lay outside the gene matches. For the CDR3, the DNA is TGTGCCCCCGACAGGGGGGATGGGGGCTCGTACTTC. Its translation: CAPDRGDGGSYF. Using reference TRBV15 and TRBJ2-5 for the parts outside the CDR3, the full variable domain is DAMVIQNPRYQVTQFGKPVTLSCSQTLNHNVMYWYQQKSSQAPKLLFHYYDKDFNNEADTPDNFQSRRPNTSFCFLDIRSPGLGDTAMYLCAPDRGDGGSYFGPGTRLLVL.

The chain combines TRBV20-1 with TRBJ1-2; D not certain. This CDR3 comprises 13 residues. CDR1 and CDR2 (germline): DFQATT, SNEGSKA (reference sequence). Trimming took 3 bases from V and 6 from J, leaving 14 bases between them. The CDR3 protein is CSARLEGSNGYTF. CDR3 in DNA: TGCAGTGCTAGGCTCGAGGGAAGCAATGGCTACACCTTC.

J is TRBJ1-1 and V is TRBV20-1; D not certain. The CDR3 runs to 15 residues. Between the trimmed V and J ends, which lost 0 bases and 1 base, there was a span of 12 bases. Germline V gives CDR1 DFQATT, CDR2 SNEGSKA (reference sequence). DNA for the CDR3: TGCAGTGCTAGAGATCGGTATAGGGCGAACACTGAAGCTTTCTTT. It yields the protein CSARDRYRANTEAFF.

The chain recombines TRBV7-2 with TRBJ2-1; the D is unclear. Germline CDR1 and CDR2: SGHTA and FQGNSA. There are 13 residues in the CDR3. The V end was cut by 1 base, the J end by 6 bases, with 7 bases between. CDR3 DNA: TGTGCCAGCAGCTTAGAACTGGGCAATGAGCAGTTCTTC. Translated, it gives CASSLELGNEQFF.

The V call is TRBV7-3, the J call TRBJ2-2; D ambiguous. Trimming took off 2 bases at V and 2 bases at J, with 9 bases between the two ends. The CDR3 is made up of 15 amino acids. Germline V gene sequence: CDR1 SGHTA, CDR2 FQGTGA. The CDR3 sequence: CASSLADGNTGELFF. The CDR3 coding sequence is TGTGCCAGCAGCTTAGCGGACGGTAACACCGGGGAGCTGTTTTTT.

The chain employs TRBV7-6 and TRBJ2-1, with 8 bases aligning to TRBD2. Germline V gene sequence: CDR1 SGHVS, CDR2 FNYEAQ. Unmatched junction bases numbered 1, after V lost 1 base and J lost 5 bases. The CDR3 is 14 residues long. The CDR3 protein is CASSLGRGDNEQFF. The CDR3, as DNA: TGTGCCAGCAGCTTAGGGCGGGGGGACAATGAGCAGTTCTTC. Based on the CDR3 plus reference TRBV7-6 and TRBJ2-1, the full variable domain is GAGVSQSPRYKVTKRGQDVALRCDPISGHVSLYWYRQALGQGPEFLTYFNYEAQQDKSGLPNDRFSAERPEGSISTLTIQRTEQRDSAMYRCASSLGRGDNEQFFGPGTRLTVL.

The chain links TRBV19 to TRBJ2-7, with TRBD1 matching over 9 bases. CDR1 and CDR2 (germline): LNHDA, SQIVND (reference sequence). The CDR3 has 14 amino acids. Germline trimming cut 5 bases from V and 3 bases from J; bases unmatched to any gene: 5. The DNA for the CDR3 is TGTGCCAGTAGTCACGGGACAGGGAGCTACGAGCAGTACTTC. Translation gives CASSHGTGSYEQYF.

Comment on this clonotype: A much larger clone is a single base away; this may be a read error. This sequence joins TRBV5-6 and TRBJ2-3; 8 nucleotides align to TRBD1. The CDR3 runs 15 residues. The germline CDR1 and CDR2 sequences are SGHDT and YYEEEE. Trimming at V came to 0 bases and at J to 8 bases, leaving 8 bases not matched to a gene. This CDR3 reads CASSLAQGARGTQYF. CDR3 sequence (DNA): TGTGCCAGCAGCTTGGCTCAGGGGGCGCGGGGTACGCAGTATTTT. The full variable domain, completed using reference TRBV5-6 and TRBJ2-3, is DAGVTQSPTHLIKTRGQQVTLRCSPKSGHDTVSWYQQALGQGPQFIFQYYEEEERQRGNFPDRFSGHQFPNYSSELNVNALLLGDSALYLCASSLAQGARGTQYFGPGTRLTVL.

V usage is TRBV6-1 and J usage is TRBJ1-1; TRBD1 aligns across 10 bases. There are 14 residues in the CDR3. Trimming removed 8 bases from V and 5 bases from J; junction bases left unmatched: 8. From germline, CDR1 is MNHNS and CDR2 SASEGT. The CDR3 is CASVRDRGWTEAFF. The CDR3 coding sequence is TGTGCCAGCGTTCGGGACAGGGGATGGACTGAAGCTTTCTTT.

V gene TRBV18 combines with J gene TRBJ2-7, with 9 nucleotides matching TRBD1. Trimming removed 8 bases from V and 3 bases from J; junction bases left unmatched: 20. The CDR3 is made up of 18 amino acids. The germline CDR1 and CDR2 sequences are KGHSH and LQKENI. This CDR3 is CASPPFQDRGFLGYEQYF. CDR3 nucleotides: TGTGCCAGCCCGCCCTTCCAGGACAGGGGTTTCTTAGGCTACGAGCAGTACTTC.